The clone carrying this T cell receptor beta chain was recorded a few times. Its specificity is not known. These data belong to a study of beta chain features in type 1 diabetes. Study-wide results and limits: Individuals with type 1 diabetes displayed fewer insertions and more deletions at VDJ junctions. The study found moderately but significantly shorter TCRB CDR3s in all four CD4+ subsets of Type 1 diabetes patients. Shorter templates might be favored by PCR, equally in patients and controls.

Expressed TCRB transcripts were sequenced because the entire RNA isolate underwent reverse transcription. Measured with immunoSEQ multiplex PCR; TCRdb has only the in-frame clones, and not every one. The sample has about 740,000 clones, 13% seen once. The CDR3 has 17 amino acids. The V gene end was trimmed by 2 bases and the J gene end by 4 bases; junction bases not matched to a gene: 8. In germline, CDR1 is SGHVS, CDR2 FQNEAQ. This clonotype was sampled from a man between 18 and 35 years old with type 1 diabetes. The rearrangement joins TRBV7-8 to TRBJ2-3; 11 positions agree with TRBD2. The specimen was naive CD4+ T cells from blood. In nucleotides, the CDR3 is TGTGCCAGCAGCTTAACCCTAGCGGGGGGCGAGGCAGATACGCAGTATTTT. This translates into CASSLTLAGGEADTQYF.